This is a list of T cell receptor beta chains from one sample in a study of cytomegalovirus exposure and HLA in healthy donors. Sequencing used immunoSEQ multiplex PCR; TCRdb keeps in-frame clones, though not all of them. This table holds 100,000 to 150,000 clones, roughly a tenth found once. The specimen was PBMCs. Receptors were obtained from a woman aged 18-30 years in good health and CMV-seropositive. Each CDR3 is given with its conserved first and last residue. Fields, in order: J gene, V gene, clone size, D gene, CDR3 DNA, CDR3 protein. The D gene is left open where the match is weak. Clone sizes are given selectively: once, few, many, or a class where the clone is expanded.

J: TRBJ1-5; V: TRBV7-2; size: .; D: .; DNA: TGTGCCAGCAGCCTTCAGGGCGTCAATCAGCCCCAGCATTTT; CDR3: CASSLQGVNQPQHF
J: TRBJ2-7; V: TRBV6-1; size: few; D: TRBD1; DNA: TGTGCCAGCAGTGTACCAAGACAGGGATTTTCCTACGAGCAGTACTTC; CDR3: CASSVPRQGFSYEQYF
J: TRBJ1-5; V: TRBV6-1; size: .; D: TRBD1; DNA: TGTGCCAGCAGTGGTGGGACAGGCAATCAGCCCCAGCATTTT; CDR3: CASSGGTGNQPQHF
J: TRBJ2-3; V: TRBV6-6; size: few; D: .; DNA: TGTGCCAGCAGTTACGGGGCAGGCACAGATACGCAGTATTTT; CDR3: CASSYGAGTDTQYF
J: TRBJ1-1; V: TRBV10-3; size: .; D: .; DNA: TGTGCCATCACCGGGGAGGGGAACACTGAAGCTTTCTTT; CDR3: CAITGEGNTEAFF
J: TRBJ1-2; V: TRBV30; size: few; D: TRBD1; DNA: TGTGCCTGGGGGGGGCCGGGACAGGGGTTTGATGGCTACACCTTC; CDR3: CAWGGPGQGFDGYTF
J: TRBJ2-7; V: TRBV28; size: few; D: TRBD2; DNA: TGTGCCAGCAGTTTTGAGGCGGGAGGGTTATACGAGCAGTACTTC; CDR3: CASSFEAGGLYEQYF
J: TRBJ2-5; V: TRBV9; size: few; D: .; DNA: TGTGCCAGCAGCGTAGATGGCAGTCAAGAGACCCAGTACTTC; CDR3: CASSVDGSQETQYF
J: TRBJ1-5; V: TRBV2; size: .; D: TRBD1; DNA: TGTGCCAGCAGTCTCGAGGGACAGGTCGCCCAGCATTTT; CDR3: CASSLEGQVAQHF
J: TRBJ2-1; V: TRBV7-9; size: .; D: .; DNA: TGTGCCAGCAGCTTAGTTGGGGCTTACAATGAGCAGTTCTTC; CDR3: CASSLVGAYNEQFF
J: TRBJ2-2; V: TRBV5-8; size: few; D: TRBD1; DNA: TGTGCCAGCAGGAGACAGGGGGGAACCGGGGAGCTGTTTTTT; CDR3: CASRRQGGTGELFF
J: TRBJ2-1; V: TRBV2; size: few; D: TRBD2; DNA: TGTGCCAGCAGGGAGACTAGCGGGAGTGGGGAGTTCTTC; CDR3: CASRETSGSGEFF
J: TRBJ2-2; V: TRBV28; size: few; D: TRBD1; DNA: TGTGCCAGCAGTTTTTCCGGACAGGGGACTACCGGGGAGCTGTTTTTT; CDR3: CASSFSGQGTTGELFF
J: TRBJ1-1; V: TRBV14; size: .; D: .; DNA: TGTGCCAGCAGCCAGGTTGGAGTTGTGGGCACTGAAGCTTTCTTT; CDR3: CASSQVGVVGTEAFF